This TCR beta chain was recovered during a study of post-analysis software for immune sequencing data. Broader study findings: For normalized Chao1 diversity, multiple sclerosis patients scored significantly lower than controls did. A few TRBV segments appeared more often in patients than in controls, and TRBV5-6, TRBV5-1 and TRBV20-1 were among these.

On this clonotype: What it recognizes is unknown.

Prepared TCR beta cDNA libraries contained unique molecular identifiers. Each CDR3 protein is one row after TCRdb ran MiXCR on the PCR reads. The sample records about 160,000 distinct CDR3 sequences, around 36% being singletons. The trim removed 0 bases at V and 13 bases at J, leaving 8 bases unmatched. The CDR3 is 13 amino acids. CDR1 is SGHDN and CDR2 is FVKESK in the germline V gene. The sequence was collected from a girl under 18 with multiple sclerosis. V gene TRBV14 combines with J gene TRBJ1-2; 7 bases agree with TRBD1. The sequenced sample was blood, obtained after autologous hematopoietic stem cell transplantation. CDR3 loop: CASSQERRGRCTF. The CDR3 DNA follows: TGTGCCAGCAGCCAAGAAAGGAGGGGGCGGTGCACCTTC.